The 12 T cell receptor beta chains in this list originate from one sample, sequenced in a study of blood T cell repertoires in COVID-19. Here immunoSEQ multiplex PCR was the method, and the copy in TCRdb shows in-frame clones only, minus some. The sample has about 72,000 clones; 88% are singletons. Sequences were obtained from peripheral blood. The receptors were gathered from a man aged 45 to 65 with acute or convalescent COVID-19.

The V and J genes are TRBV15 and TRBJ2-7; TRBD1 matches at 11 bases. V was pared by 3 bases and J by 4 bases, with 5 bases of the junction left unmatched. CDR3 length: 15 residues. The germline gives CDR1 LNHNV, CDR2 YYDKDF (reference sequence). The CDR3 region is CATSSRTGGGYEQYF. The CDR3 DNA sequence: TGTGCCACCAGCAGTCGGACAGGGGGCGGGTACGAGCAGTACTTC. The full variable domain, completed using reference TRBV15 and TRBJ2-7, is DAMVIQNPRYQVTQFGKPVTLSCSQTLNHNVMYWYQQKSSQAPKLLFHYYDKDFNNEADTPDNFQSRRPNTSFCFLDIRSPGLGDTAMYLCATSSRTGGGYEQYFGPGTRLTVT.

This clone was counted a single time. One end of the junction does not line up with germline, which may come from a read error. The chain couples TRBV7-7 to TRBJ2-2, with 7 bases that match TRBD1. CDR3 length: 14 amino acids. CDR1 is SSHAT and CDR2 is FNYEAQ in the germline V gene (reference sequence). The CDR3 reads CASSTHRGTGELFF. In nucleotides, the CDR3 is TGTGCTAGCAGCACCCACAGGGGCACCGGGGAGCTGTTTTTT.

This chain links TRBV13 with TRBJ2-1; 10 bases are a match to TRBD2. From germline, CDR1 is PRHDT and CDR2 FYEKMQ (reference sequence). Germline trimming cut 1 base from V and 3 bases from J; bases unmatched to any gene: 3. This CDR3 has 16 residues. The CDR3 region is CASSLVTSGVYNEQFF. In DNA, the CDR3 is TGTGCCAGCAGCTTAGTAACTAGCGGGGTCTACAATGAGCAGTTCTTC. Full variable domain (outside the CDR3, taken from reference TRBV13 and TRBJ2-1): AAGVIQSPRHLIKEKRETATLKCYPIPRHDTVYWYQQGPGQDPQFLISFYEKMQSDKGSIPDRFSAQQFSDYHSELNMSSLELGDSALYFCASSLVTSGVYNEQFFGPGTRLTVL.

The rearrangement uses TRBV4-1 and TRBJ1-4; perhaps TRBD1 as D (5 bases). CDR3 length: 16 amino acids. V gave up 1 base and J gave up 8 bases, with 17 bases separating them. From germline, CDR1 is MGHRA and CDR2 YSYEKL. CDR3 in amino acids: CASSQGGQSWGEKLFF. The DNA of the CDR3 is TGCGCCAGCAGCCAAGGTGGCCAGTCTTGGGGCGAAAAACTGTTTTTT.

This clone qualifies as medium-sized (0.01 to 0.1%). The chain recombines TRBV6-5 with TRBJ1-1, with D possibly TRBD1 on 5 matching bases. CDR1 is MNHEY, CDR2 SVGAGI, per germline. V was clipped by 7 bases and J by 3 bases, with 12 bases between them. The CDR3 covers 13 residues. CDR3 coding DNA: TGTGCCAGCACCTGGGGGGTAGACACTGAAGCTTTCTTT. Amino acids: CASTWGVDTEAFF.

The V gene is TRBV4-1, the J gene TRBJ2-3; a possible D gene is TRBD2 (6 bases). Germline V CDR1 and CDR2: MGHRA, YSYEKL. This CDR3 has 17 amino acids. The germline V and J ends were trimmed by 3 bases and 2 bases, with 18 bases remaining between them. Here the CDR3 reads CASSQNPLGLYTDTQYF. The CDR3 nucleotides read TGCGCCAGCAGCCAGAATCCTCTAGGACTATACACAGATACGCAGTATTTT.

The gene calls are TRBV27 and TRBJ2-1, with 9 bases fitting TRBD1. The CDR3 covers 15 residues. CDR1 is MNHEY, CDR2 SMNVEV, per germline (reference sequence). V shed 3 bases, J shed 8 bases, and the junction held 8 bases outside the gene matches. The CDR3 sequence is CASSFGTGWFDEQFF. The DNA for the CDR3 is TGTGCCAGCAGTTTTGGGACAGGGTGGTTCGATGAGCAGTTCTTC.

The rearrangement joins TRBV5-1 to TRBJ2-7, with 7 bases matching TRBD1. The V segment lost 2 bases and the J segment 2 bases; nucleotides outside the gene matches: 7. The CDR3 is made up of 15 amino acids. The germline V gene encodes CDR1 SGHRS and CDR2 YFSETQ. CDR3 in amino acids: CASSLRTGPTYEQYF. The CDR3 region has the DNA TGCGCCAGCAGCTTACGGACAGGCCCAACCTACGAGCAGTACTTC.

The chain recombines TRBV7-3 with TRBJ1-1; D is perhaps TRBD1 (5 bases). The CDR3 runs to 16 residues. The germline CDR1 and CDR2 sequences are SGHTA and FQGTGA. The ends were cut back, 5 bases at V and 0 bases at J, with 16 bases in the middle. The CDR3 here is CASSPTPTVLNTEAFF. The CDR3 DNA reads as TGTGCCAGCAGCCCTACCCCGACAGTGTTGAACACTGAAGCTTTCTTT.

CDR3 sequence reads: CASGDRLSNQPQHF. The CDR3 DNA is TGTGCCAGCGGGGACAGACTTAGCAATCAGCCCCAGCATTTT. The J gene is TRBJ1-5, the V gene TRBV2; 7 nucleotides line up with TRBD1. V gave up 8 bases and J gave up 0 bases; unmatched junction bases: 4. Germline values: CDR1 SNHLY, CDR2 FYNNEI. The CDR3 loop spans 14 amino acids. Full variable domain (remainder filled in from reference TRBV2 and TRBJ1-5): EPEVTQTPSHQVTQMGQEVILRCVPISNHLYFYWYRQILGQKVEFLVSFYNNEISEKSEIFDDQFSVERPDGSNFTLKIRSTKLEDSAMYFCASGDRLSNQPQHFGDGTRLSIL.

The CDR3 DNA is TGTGCCAGCAGCTTAGGATACTCTGGACTTAAGCGCGAGACCCAGTACTTC. This translates into CASSLGYSGLKRETQYF. The chain recombines TRBV7-9 with TRBJ2-5; D may be TRBD2 (5 bases). Trimming shortened V by 1 base and J by 5 bases, and 20 bases separated the two germline ends. Germline V lookup: CDR1 SEHNR, CDR2 FQNEAQ (reference sequence). The CDR3 totals 17 residues.

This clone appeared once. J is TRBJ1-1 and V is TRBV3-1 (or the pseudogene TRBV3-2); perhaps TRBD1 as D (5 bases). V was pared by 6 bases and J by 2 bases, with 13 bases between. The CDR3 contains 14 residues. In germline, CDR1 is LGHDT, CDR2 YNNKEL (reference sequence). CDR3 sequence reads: CASRPTGHNTEAFF. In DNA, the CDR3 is TGTGCCAGCAGACCAACAGGACACAACACTGAAGCTTTCTTT.